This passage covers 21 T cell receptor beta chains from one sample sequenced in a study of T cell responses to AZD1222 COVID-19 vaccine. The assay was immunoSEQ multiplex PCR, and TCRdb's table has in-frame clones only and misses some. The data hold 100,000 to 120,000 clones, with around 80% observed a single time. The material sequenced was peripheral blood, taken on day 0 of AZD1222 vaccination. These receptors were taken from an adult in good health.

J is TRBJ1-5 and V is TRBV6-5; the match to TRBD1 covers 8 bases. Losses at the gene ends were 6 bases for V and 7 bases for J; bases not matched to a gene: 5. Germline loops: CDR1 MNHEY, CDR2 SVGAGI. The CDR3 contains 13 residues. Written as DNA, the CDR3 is TGTGCCAGCAGGCAGGGGGCAGGACAGCCCCAGCATTTT. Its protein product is CASRQGAGQPQHF.

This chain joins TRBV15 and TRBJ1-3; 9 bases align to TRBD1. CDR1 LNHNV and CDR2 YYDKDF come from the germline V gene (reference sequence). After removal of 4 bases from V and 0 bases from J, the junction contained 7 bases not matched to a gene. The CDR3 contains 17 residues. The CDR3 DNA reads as TGTGCCACCAGCACCTCGGCGACAGGGGGCTCTGGAAACACCATATATTTT. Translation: CATSTSATGGSGNTIYF.

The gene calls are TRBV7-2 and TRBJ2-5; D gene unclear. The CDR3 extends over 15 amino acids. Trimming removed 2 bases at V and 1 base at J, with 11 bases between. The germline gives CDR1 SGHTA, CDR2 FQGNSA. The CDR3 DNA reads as TGTGCCAGCAGCTTATTCAAGAGCAGCCAAGAGACCCAGTACTTC. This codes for CASSLFKSSQETQYF.

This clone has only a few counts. The CDR3 region is CASSYSWAEGNTEAFF. Here the CDR3 DNA reads TGTGCCAGCAGTTACTCGTGGGCCGAGGGGAACACTGAAGCTTTCTTT. The chain links TRBV6-5 to TRBJ1-1; D unresolved. V lost 0 bases to trimming and J lost 1 base, with 12 bases between them. The CDR3 has 16 residues. The germline V gene encodes CDR1 MNHEY and CDR2 SVGAGI.

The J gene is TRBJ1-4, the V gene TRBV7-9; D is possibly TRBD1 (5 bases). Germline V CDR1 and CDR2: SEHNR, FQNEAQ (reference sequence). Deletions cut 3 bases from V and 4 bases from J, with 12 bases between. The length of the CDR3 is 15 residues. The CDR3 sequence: CASSLGGAGNEKLFF. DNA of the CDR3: TGTGCCAGCAGCTTGGGCGGGGCTGGTAATGAAAAACTGTTTTTT.

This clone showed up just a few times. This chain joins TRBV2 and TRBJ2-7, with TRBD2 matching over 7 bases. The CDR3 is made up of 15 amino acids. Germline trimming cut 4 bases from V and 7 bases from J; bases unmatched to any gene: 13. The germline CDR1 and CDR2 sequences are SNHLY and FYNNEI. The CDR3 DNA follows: TGTGCCAGCAGTGGCAGCGGAGCGGGGATTGAAGAGCAGTACTTC. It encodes CASSGSGAGIEEQYF.

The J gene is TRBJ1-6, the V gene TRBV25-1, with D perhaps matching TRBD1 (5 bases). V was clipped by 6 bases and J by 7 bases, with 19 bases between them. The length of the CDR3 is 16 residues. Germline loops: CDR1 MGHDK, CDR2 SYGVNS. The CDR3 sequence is CASSDSSGQRNSPLHF. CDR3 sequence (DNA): TGTGCCAGCAGCGACTCCTCGGGGCAGAGAAATTCACCCCTCCACTTT. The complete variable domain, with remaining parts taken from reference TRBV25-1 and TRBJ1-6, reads EADIYQTPRYLVIGTGKKITLECSQTMGHDKMYWYQQDPGMELHLIHYSYGVNSTEKGDLSSESTVSRIRTEHFPLTLESARPSHTSQYLCASSDSSGQRNSPLHFGNGTRLTVT.

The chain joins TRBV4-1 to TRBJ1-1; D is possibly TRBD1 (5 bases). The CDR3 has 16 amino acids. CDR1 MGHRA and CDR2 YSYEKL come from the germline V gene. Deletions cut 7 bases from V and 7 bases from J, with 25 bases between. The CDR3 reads CASMRGLVGGIDEAFF. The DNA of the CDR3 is TGCGCCAGCATGAGAGGGTTGGTCGGGGGTATTGATGAAGCTTTCTTT.

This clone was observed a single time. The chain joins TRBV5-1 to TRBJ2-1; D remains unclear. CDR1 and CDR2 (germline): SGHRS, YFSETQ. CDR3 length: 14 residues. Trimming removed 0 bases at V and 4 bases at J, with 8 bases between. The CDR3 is CASSLGWAYNEQFF. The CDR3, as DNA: TGCGCCAGCAGCTTGGGGTGGGCTTACAATGAGCAGTTCTTC.

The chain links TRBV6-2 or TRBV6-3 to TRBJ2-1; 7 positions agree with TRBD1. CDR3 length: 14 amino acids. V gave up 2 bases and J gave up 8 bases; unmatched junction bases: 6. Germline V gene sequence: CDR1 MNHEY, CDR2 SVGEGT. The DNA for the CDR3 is TGTGCCAGCAGTTACAGGGGGCGCCAGGATGAGCAGTTCTTC. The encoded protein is CASSYRGRQDEQFF.

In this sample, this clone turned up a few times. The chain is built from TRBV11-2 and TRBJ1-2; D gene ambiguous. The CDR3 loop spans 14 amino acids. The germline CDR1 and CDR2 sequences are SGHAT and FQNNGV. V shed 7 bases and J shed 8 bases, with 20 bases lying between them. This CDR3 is CASIPTTGYSGYTF. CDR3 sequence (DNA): TGTGCCAGCATCCCCACCACTGGGTATAGCGGCTACACCTTC.

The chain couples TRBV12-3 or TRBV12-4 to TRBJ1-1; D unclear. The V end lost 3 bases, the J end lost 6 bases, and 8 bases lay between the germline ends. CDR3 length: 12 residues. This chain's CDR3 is CASSFYSSEAFF. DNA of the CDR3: TGTGCCAGCAGTTTCTACAGCTCTGAAGCTTTCTTT.

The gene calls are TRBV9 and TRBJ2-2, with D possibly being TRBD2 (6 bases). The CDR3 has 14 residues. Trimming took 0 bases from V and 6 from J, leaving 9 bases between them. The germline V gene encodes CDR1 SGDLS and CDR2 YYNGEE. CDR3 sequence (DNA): TGTGCCAGCAGCGTAGTGGGGGAGGCCGGGGAGCTGTTTTTT. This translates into CASSVVGEAGELFF.

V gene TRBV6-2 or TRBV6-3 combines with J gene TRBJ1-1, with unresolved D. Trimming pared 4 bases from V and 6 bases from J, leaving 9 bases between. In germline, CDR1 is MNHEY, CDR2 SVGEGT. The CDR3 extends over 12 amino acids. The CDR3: CASSSRTAEAFF. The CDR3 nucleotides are TGTGCCAGCAGTTCCCGGACGGCTGAAGCTTTCTTT.

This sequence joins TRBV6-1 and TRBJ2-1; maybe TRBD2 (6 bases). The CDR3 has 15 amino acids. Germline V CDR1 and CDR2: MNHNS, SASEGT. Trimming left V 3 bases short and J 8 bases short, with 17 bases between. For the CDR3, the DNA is TGTGCCAGCAGTGATGGACTAACTACTAGGTATGAGCAGTTCTTC. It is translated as CASSDGLTTRYEQFF.

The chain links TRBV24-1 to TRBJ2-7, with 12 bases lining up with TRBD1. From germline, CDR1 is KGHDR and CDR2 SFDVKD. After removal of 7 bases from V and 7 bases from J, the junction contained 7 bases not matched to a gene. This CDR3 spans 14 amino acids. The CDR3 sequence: CATSGTGGRREQYF. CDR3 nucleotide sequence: TGTGCCACCAGCGGGACAGGGGGCCGTCGAGAGCAGTACTTC.

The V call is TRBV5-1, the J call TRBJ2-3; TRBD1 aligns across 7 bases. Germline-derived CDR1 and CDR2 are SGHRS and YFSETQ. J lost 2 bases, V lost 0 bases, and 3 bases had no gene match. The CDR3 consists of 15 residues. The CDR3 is CASSLGTGHTDTQYF. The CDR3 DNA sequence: TGCGCCAGCAGCTTGGGGACAGGCCACACAGATACGCAGTATTTT.

CDR3 nucleotide sequence: TGCGCCAGCAGCCAAGCCCAGGGGAGCCACGAGCAGTACTTC. Its protein is CASSQAQGSHEQYF. V gene TRBV4-1 combines with J gene TRBJ2-7, with D tentatively TRBD1 (6 bases). The germline gives CDR1 MGHRA, CDR2 YSYEKL. Trimming shortened V by 1 base and J by 5 bases, and 12 bases separated the two germline ends. The CDR3 sequence is 14 residues long.

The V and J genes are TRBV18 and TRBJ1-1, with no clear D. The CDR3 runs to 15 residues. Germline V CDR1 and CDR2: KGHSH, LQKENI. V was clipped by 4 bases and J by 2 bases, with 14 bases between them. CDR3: CASSLVMSDNTEAFF. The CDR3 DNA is TGTGCCAGCTCACTCGTCATGAGCGATAACACTGAAGCTTTCTTT.

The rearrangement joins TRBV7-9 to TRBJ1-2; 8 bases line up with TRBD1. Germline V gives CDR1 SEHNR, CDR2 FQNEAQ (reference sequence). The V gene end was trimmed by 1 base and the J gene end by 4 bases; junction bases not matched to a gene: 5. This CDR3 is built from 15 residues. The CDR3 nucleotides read TGTGCCAGCAGCTTAGTAGGGACAGGAGTCTATGGCTACACCTTC. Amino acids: CASSLVGTGVYGYTF.

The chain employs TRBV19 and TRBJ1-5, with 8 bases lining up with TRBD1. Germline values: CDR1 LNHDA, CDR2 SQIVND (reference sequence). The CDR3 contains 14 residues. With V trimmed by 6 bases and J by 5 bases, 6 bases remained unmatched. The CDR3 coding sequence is TGTGCCAGTAGGAGCGGACAGGGATATCAGCCCCAGCATTTT. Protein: CASRSGQGYQPQHF.